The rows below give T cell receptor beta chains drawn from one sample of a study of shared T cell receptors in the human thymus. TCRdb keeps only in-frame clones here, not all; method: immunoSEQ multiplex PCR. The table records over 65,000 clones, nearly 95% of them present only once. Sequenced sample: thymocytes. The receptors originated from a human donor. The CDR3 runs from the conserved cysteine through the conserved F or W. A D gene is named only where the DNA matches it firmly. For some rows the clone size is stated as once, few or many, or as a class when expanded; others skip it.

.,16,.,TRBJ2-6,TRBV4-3,TGCGCCAGCAGCCAAGATCCTCGGAGTGGGGCCAACGTCCTGACTTTC,CASSQDPRSGANVLTF
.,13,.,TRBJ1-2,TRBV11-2,TGTGCCAGCAGCTTTTGTTTGGGCTATGGCTACACCTTC,CASSFCLGYGYTF
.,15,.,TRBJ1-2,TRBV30,TGTGCCTGGATCCTCCCGGGCAGCGGAAGATATGGCTACACCTTC,CAWILPGSGRYGYTF
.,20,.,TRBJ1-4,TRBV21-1,TGTGCCAGCAGCAAATTAGAAAGACCCCGGGACAGGGGTACTAATGAAAAACTGTTTTTT,CASSKLERPRDRGTNEKLFF
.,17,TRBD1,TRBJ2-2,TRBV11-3,TGTGCCAGCAGCCCTGGACAGGGGGCCCATCACACCGGGGAGCTGTTTTTT,CASSPGQGAHHTGELFF
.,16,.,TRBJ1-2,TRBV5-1,TGCGCCAGCAGCCCTACAGGGAGACCCGCTAACTATGGCTACACCTTC,CASSPTGRPANYGYTF
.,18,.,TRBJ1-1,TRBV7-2,TGTGCCAGCAGCTTACTTTCATCAGGGCGGGGGCCCAACACTGAAGCTTTCTTT,CASSLLSSGRGPNTEAFF
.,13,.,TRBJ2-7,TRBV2,TGTGCCAGCATAGGGGATACTATTTACGAGCAGTACTTC,CASIGDTIYEQYF
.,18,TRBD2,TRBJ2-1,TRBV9,TGTGCCAGCAGCGTAGTTCCCTTAGCGGGGGGGCCACTCAATGAGCAGTTCTTC,CASSVVPLAGGPLNEQFF
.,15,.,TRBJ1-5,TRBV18,TGTGCCAGCTCACGGGACGTACATAGCAATCAGCCCCAGCATTTT,CASSRDVHSNQPQHF
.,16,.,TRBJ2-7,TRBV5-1,TGCGCCAGCAGCTTCCCACCCTCGGCCGGCTCCTACGAGCAGTACTTC,CASSFPPSAGSYEQYF
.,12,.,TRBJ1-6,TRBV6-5,TGTGCCAGCAGCCCAGGGGTATCACCCCTCCACTTT,CASSPGVSPLHF
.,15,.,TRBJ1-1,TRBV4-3,TGCGCCAGCAGCCAAGTACCAGGACCTAACACTGAAGCTTTCTTT,CASSQVPGPNTEAFF
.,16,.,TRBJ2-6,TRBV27,TGTGCCAGCAGTTTATCCGGGAGCTCTGGGGCCAACGTCCTGACTTTC,CASSLSGSSGANVLTF
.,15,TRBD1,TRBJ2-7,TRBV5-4,TGTGCCAGCAGCTTTCGGACAGGGGGAAGCTACGAGCAGTACTTC,CASSFRTGGSYEQYF
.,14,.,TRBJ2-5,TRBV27,TGTGCCAGCAGGAGGAGAGAGAGGCAAGAGACCCAGTACTTC,CASRRRERQETQYF
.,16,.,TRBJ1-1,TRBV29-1,TGCAGCGTTGAAACCGCCGGGGAGCTGCCGAACACTGAAGCTTTCTTT,CSVETAGELPNTEAFF
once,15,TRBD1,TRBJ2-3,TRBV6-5,TGTGCCAGCAGCTTGACAGGGGGCGTCACAGATACGCAGTATTTT,CASSLTGGVTDTQYF
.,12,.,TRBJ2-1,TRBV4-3,TGCGCCAGCAGCCAAAGGGCCAATGAGCAGTTCTTC,CASSQRANEQFF
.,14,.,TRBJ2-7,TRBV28,TGTGCCAGCAGTAAGGTAACCGGTAAAAATAGGCAGTACTTC,CASSKVTGKNRQYF
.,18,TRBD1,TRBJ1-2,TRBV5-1,TGCGCCAGCAGCCTCTCCGGGACAGACCTCCATTGGGGCTATGGCTACACCTTC,CASSLSGTDLHWGYGYTF
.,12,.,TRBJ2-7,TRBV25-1,TGTGCCAGCAGTGTCGAGGGGTACGAGCAGTACTTC,CASSVEGYEQYF